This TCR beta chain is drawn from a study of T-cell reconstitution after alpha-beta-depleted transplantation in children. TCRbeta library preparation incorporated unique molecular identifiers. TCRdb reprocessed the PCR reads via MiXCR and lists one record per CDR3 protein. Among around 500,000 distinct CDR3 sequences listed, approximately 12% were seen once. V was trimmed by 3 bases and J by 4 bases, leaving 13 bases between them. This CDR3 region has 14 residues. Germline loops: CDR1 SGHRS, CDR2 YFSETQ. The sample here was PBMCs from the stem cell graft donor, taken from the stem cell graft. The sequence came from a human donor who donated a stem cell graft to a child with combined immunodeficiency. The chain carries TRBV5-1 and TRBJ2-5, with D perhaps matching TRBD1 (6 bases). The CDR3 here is CASSSMGAGETQYF. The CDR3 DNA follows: TGCGCCAGCAGCTCGATGGGGGCCGGAGAGACCCAGTACTTC. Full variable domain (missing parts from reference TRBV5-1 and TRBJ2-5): KAGVTQTPRYLIKTRGQQVTLSCSPISGHRSVSWYQQTPGQGLQFLFEYFSETQRNKGNFPGRFSGRQFSNSRSEMNVSTLELGDSALYLCASSSMGAGETQYFGPGTRLLVL.